Presented here are 4 T cell receptor beta chains from one specimen sequenced in a study of Ad26.COV2.S vaccination and SARS-CoV-2 variants. TCRdb keeps only in-frame clones here, not all; method: immunoSEQ multiplex PCR. The data show roughly 250,000 clones, around 88% seen once. Treatment in this sample: around 19 received Ad26.COV2.S at low or high dose, single or two shots; 5 received placebo; per-sample allocation not given. Collection of the samples took place on day 63 after the first injection of vaccine or placebo. The sample here was peripheral blood, taken in a trial of Ad26.COV2.S vaccine versus placebo. These receptor sequences come from a person aged 18 to 65 who received the Ad26.COV2.S COVID-19 vaccine or a placebo.

The genes are TRBV7-2 and TRBJ2-7; 9 bases are a match to TRBD1. Trimming removed 1 base from V and 7 bases from J; junction bases left unmatched: 5. This CDR3 contains 14 residues. Germline V gives CDR1 SGHTA, CDR2 FQGNSA. The CDR3 here is CASSLDRGREEQYF. The CDR3 DNA sequence: TGTGCCAGCAGCTTAGACAGGGGGCGAGAAGAGCAGTACTTC. Together with reference TRBV7-2 and TRBJ2-7, the CDR3 gives the full variable domain: GAGVSQSPSNKVTEKGKDVELRCDPISGHTALYWYRQSLGQGLEFLIYFQGNSAPDKSGLPSDRFSAERTGGSVSTLTIQRTQQEDSAVYLCASSLDRGREEQYFGPGTRLTVT.

This chain joins TRBV2 and TRBJ1-5; 8 bases match TRBD1. After removal of 5 bases from V and 3 bases from J, the junction contained 3 bases not matched to a gene. CDR1 and CDR2 from the germline V gene are SNHLY and FYNNEI. The CDR3 has 14 amino acids. In DNA, the CDR3 is TGTGCCAGCAGTCGGACAGGGTACAATCAGCCCCAGCATTTT. Translating gives CASSRTGYNQPQHF.

The chain carries TRBV29-1 and TRBJ2-2; D is possibly TRBD1 or TRBD2 (6 bases each). Trimming shortened V by 7 bases and J by 5 bases, and 17 bases separated the two germline ends. The CDR3 consists of 14 residues. CDR1 and CDR2 from the germline V gene are SQVTM and ANQGSEA. CDR3 sequence (DNA): TGCAGCGCCGAGGGGGGCCTAAGTACCGGGGAGCTGTTTTTT. Its protein is CSAEGGLSTGELFF.

The gene calls are TRBV6-1 and TRBJ1-1; possibly TRBD1 for D (5 bases). The CDR3 has 15 amino acids. The germline V gene encodes CDR1 MNHNS and CDR2 SASEGT. The germline V and J ends were trimmed by 0 bases and 3 bases, with 11 bases remaining between them. CDR3 in amino acids: CASSEAPGTYTEAFF. CDR3 coding DNA: TGTGCCAGCAGTGAAGCCCCAGGGACGTACACTGAAGCTTTCTTT.